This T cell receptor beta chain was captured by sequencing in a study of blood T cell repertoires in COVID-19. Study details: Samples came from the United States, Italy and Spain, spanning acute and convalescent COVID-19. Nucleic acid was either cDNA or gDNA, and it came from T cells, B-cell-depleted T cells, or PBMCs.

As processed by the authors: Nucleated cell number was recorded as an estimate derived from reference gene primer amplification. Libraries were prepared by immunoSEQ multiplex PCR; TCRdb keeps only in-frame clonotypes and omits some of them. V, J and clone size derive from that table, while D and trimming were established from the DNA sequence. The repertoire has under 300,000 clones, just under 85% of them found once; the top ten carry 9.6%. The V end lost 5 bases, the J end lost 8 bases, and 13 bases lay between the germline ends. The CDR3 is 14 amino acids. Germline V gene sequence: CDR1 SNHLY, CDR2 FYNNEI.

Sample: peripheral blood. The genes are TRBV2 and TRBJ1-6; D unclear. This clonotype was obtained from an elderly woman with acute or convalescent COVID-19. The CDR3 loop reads CASSPGRGDSPLHF. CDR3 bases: TGTGCCAGCAGTCCGGGCCGCGGGGATTCACCCCTCCACTTT.